This T cell receptor (beta chain) was documented in a study of cytomegalovirus exposure and HLA in healthy donors. Notes on the study in general: Within the approximately 130 validation repertoires, first-cohort TCR clusters tended to co-occur, according to a later analysis. The classifier reportedly diagnosed cytomegalovirus status with high specificity and sensitivity. Altogether, 150 to 200 TCR beta chains were recorded as cytomegalovirus-associated. Specificity for CMV antigens was confirmed in vitro for a few of the CMV-associated chains.

Turning to this clone: Its antigen is undetermined.

Libraries were prepared by immunoSEQ multiplex PCR; TCRdb keeps only in-frame clonotypes and omits some of them. The repertoire consists of about 110,000 clones, with around nine tenths occurring once and the leading ten covering under 1.5%. The germline gives CDR1 GTSNPN, CDR2 SVGIG (reference sequence). The CDR3 runs 15 residues. Trimming removed 3 bases from V and 5 bases from J; junction bases left unmatched: 7. Sequencing was carried out using PBMCs. V usage is TRBV30 and J usage is TRBJ2-3; 11 nucleotides align to TRBD2. The sequence came from a woman in her twenties or thirties in good health and CMV-seropositive. The CDR3 protein is CAWSASGGPGDTQYF. The DNA for the CDR3 is TGTGCCTGGAGCGCTAGCGGGGGGCCGGGAGATACGCAGTATTTT.